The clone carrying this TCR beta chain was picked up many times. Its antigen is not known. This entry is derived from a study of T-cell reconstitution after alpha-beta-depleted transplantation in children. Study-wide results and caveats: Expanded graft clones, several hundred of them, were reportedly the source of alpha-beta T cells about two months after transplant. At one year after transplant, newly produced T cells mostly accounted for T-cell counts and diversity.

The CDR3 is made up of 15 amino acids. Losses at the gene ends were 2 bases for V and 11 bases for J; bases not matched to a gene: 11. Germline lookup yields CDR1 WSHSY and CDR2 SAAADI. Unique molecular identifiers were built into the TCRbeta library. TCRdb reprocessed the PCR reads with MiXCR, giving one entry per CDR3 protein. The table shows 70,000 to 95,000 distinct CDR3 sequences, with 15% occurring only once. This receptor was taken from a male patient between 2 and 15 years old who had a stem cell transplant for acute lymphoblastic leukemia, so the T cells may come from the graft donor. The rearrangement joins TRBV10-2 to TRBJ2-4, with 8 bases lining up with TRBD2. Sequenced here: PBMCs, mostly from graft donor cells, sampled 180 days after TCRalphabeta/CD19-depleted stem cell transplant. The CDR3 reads CASSEMGSGEVVQYF. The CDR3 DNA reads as TGCGCCAGCAGTGAGATGGGTAGCGGGGAAGTAGTTCAGTACTTC.